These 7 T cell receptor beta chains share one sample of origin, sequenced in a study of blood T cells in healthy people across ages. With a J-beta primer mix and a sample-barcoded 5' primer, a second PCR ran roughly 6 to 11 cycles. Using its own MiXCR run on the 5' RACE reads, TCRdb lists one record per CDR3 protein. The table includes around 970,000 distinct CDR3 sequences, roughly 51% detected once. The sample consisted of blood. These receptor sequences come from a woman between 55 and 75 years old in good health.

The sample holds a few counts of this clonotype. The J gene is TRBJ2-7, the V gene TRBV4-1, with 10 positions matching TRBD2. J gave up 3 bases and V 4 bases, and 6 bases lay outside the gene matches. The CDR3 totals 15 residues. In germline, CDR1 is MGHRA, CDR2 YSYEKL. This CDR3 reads CASSPSTSGFYEQYF. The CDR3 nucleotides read TGCGCCAGCAGCCCTTCGACTAGCGGGTTCTACGAGCAGTACTTC.

Written as DNA, the CDR3 is TGTGCCTGGGGGACCTCGGATGGGCCCTACGAGCAGTACTTC. It yields the protein CAWGTSDGPYEQYF. J is TRBJ2-7 and V is TRBV30; D might be TRBD1 or TRBD2, each matching 5 bases. Trimming removed 5 bases at V and 2 bases at J, with 16 bases between. The CDR3 extends over 14 amino acids. Germline-derived CDR1 and CDR2 are GTSNPN and SVGIG (reference sequence). Complete variable domain (other parts from reference TRBV30 and TRBJ2-7): SQTIHQWPATLVQPVGSPLSLECTVEGTSNPNLYWYRQAAGRGLQLLFYSVGIGQISSEVPQNLSASRPQDRQFILSSKKLLLSDSGFYLCAWGTSDGPYEQYFGPGTRLTVT.

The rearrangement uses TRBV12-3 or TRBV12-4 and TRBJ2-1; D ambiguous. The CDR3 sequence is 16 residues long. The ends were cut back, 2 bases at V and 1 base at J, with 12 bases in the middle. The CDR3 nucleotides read TGTGCCAGCAGTTTAAGGCTTACGCCATCCTACAATGAGCAGTTCTTC. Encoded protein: CASSLRLTPSYNEQFF.

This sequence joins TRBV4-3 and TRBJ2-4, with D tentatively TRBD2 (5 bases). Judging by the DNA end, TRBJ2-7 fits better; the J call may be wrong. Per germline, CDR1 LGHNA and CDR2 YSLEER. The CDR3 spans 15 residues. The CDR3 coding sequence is TGCGCCAGCAGCCAGGCCCTCCGAGGGTCCTACGAGCAGTACTTC. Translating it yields CASSQALRGSYEQYF.

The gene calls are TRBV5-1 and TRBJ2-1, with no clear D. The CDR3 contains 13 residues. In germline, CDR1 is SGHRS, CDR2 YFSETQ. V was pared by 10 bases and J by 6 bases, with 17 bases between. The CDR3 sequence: CASGPDRPNEQFF. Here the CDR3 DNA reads TGCGCCTCGGGTCCAGACCGCCCCAATGAGCAGTTCTTC. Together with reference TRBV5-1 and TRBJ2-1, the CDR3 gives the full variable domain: KAGVTQTPRYLIKTRGQQVTLSCSPISGHRSVSWYQQTPGQGLQFLFEYFSETQRNKGNFPGRFSGRQFSNSRSEMNVSTLELGDSALYLCASGPDRPNEQFFGPGTRLTVL.

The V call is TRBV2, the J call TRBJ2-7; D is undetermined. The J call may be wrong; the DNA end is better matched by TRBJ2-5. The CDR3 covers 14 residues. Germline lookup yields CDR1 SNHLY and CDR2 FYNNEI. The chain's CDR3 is CASSHTLTPETQYF. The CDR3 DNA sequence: TGTGCCAGCAGTCACACACTGACCCCAGAGACCCAGTACTTC.

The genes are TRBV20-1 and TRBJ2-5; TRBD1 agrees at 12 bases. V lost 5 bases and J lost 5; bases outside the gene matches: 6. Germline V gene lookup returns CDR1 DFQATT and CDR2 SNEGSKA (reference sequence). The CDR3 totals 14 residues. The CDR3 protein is CSAGRDRGQETQYF. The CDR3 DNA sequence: TGCAGTGCTGGTCGGGACAGGGGGCAGGAGACCCAGTACTTC.